These 18 T cell receptor beta chains came from one sample sequenced in a study of cytomegalovirus exposure and HLA in healthy donors. PCR employed 60 Vbeta and 13 Jbeta primers. This table comes from immunoSEQ multiplex PCR, and its TCRdb copy is limited to in-frame clones, with some not included. The repertoire holds around 100,000 clones, with 74% as singletons. The sequenced material came from PBMCs. These receptors were collected from a man aged 50 to 60 in good health and CMV-seropositive.

Only a few counts were recorded for this clone. V gene TRBV19 combines with J gene TRBJ1-1; perhaps TRBD1 as D (5 bases). Germline CDR1 is LNHDA and CDR2 is SQIVND (reference sequence). V lost 5 bases to trimming and J lost 4 bases, with 17 bases between them. CDR3 size: 15 residues. This chain's CDR3 is CASSSFRRGGTEAFF. The CDR3 nucleotides read TGTGCCAGTAGTTCCTTTAGGCGGGGCGGCACTGAAGCTTTCTTT.

This clone was counted only a few times. This chain connects TRBV30 to TRBJ2-7, with TRBD1 matching 9 bases. Germline V gene sequence: CDR1 GTSNPN, CDR2 SVGIG (reference sequence). This CDR3 is built from 13 residues. V gave up 4 bases and J gave up 3 bases; unmatched junction bases: 4. This chain's CDR3 is CAWKRDRDYEQYF. CDR3 bases: TGTGCCTGGAAGAGGGACAGGGACTACGAGCAGTACTTC.

The V call is TRBV4-1, the J call TRBJ2-2; 10 bases line up with TRBD2. Germline CDR1 reads MGHRA; CDR2 reads YSYEKL. The CDR3 covers 14 residues. V shed 4 bases and J 6 bases; nucleotides not matched to a gene: 2. The CDR3 loop reads CASSPGLAAGELFF. CDR3 nucleotide sequence: TGCGCCAGCAGCCCTGGACTAGCGGCCGGGGAGCTGTTTTTT.

This rearrangement joins TRBV5-8 to TRBJ1-2; 7 bases are shared with TRBD1. V shed 3 bases and J 5 bases; nucleotides not matched to a gene: 19. Germline V gives CDR1 SGHTS, CDR2 YDEGEE. This CDR3 has 18 residues. The DNA for the CDR3 is TGTGCCAGCAGCTCTCCCCGGGACAGCCTCCCGGGGGGGTATGGCTACACCTTC. This encodes CASSSPRDSLPGGYGYTF.

The rearrangement uses TRBV10-3 and TRBJ2-1; 9 nucleotides line up with TRBD1. Germline V gives CDR1 ENHRY, CDR2 SYGVKD. The CDR3 is 12 residues long. V shed 11 bases, J shed 9 bases, and the junction held 8 bases outside the gene matches. The CDR3 protein is CARGTGPGEQFF. DNA for the CDR3: TGTGCCCGCGGGACAGGGCCTGGTGAGCAGTTCTTC.

The chain links TRBV29-1 to TRBJ2-7; no reliable D call. This CDR3 is built from 12 residues. Germline V gene data show CDR1 as SQVTM and CDR2 as ANQGSEA. V was pared by 0 bases and J by 3 bases, with 6 bases between. CDR3 region: CSVEDRSYEQYF. CDR3 DNA: TGCAGCGTTGAAGATCGCAGCTACGAGCAGTACTTC.

Only one count was recorded for this clone. V and J are TRBV5-1 and TRBJ2-3, with TRBD1 matching over 9 bases. The germline V gene has CDR1 SGHRS and CDR2 YFSETQ. V was clipped by 2 bases and J by 4 bases; unmatched bases: 11. The CDR3 extends over 17 amino acids. The CDR3 sequence: CASSLPTGTGTPDTQYF. The CDR3 DNA is TGCGCCAGCAGCTTACCTACCGGGACAGGGACCCCAGATACGCAGTATTTT.

The CDR3 protein is CASSPGQRQETQYF. As DNA, the CDR3 is TGCGCCAGCAGCCCCGGACAAAGACAAGAGACCCAGTACTTC. The chain recombines TRBV5-1 with TRBJ2-5; perhaps TRBD1 as D (5 bases). The germline V gene encodes CDR1 SGHRS and CDR2 YFSETQ. This CDR3 comprises 14 residues. The ends were cut back, 4 bases at V and 2 bases at J, with 12 bases in the middle. Drawing the rest from reference TRBV5-1 and TRBJ2-5, the complete variable domain is KAGVTQTPRYLIKTRGQQVTLSCSPISGHRSVSWYQQTPGQGLQFLFEYFSETQRNKGNFPGRFSGRQFSNSRSEMNVSTLELGDSALYLCASSPGQRQETQYFGPGTRLLVL.

This rearrangement joins TRBV28 to TRBJ1-2; D unclear. V was shortened by 3 bases and J by 6 bases, with 14 bases between the two germline ends. CDR1 and CDR2 (germline): MDHEN, SYDVKM. The CDR3 is made up of 14 amino acids. The CDR3 DNA is TGTGCCAGCAGTTTGGTACCTAGGTTGGATGGCTACACCTTC. Translated, it gives CASSLVPRLDGYTF.

The chain links TRBV28 to TRBJ1-5; D might be TRBD1 (6 bases). The CDR3 loop spans 13 amino acids. From germline, CDR1 is MDHEN and CDR2 SYDVKM. Trimming pared 5 bases from V and 5 bases from J, leaving 10 bases between. Written as DNA, the CDR3 is TGTGCCAGCAGTAAGGCAGGGGATCAGCCCCAGCATTTT. It is translated as CASSKAGDQPQHF.

V usage is TRBV6-1 and J usage is TRBJ1-5; no clear D. Germline V gene lookup returns CDR1 MNHNS and CDR2 SASEGT. The V end was cut by 7 bases, the J end by 0 bases, with 10 bases between. The CDR3 consists of 14 residues. The CDR3 sequence is CASIPTSSNQPQHF. Here the CDR3 DNA reads TGTGCCAGCATCCCGACTTCTAGCAATCAGCCCCAGCATTTT.

This clone was seen just once. The chain is built from TRBV6-6 and TRBJ2-7; TRBD1 agrees at 7 bases. Germline CDR1 is MNHNY and CDR2 is SVGAGI (reference sequence). The CDR3 runs to 14 residues. The V and J ends lost 7 bases and 3 bases, in that order; junction bases with no gene match: 9. CDR3 protein: CASTQGQRFYEQYF. DNA for the CDR3: TGTGCCAGCACCCAGGGACAGAGGTTCTACGAGCAGTACTTC.

This chain joins TRBV11-2 and TRBJ1-6; tentative D call: TRBD1 (6 bases). CDR1 and CDR2 from the germline V gene are SGHAT and FQNNGV. The CDR3 loop spans 16 amino acids. V lost 6 bases and J lost 0, with 12 bases in between. For the CDR3, the DNA is TGTGCCAGCAGTTGGCAGGGGAGCTCCTATAATTCACCCCTCCACTTT. It translates to CASSWQGSSYNSPLHF.

The genes are TRBV5-4 and TRBJ2-7; 12 positions match TRBD2. The CDR3 has 17 amino acids. V trimming: 4 bases; J trimming: 6 bases; junction bases outside the gene matches: 14. Per germline, CDR1 SGHNT and CDR2 YYREEE (reference sequence). This CDR3 is CASSHLTSGRGKGEQYF. Written as DNA, the CDR3 is TGTGCCAGCAGCCACCTGACTAGCGGGAGAGGAAAGGGCGAGCAGTACTTC.

The chain's CDR3 is CASSSPSGDTQYF. In DNA, the CDR3 is TGTGCCAGCAGCTCCCCCTCGGGAGATACGCAGTATTTT. The chain recombines TRBV7-3 with TRBJ2-3; D is ambiguous. Germline assignment: CDR1 SGHTA and CDR2 FQGTGA. This CDR3 contains 13 residues. V shed 4 bases and J shed 5 bases, with 10 bases lying between them.

The V call is TRBV9, the J call TRBJ1-3; 9 positions match TRBD1. This CDR3 is 15 amino acids long. Germline CDR1 SGDLS, CDR2 YYNGEE. V shed 4 bases, J shed 8 bases, and the junction held 10 bases outside the gene matches. CDR3 amino acids: CASSSTGGPGHTIYF. As DNA, the CDR3 is TGTGCCAGCAGCTCCACAGGGGGCCCCGGCCACACCATATATTTT.

This clone was recorded a few times. This chain links TRBV30 with TRBJ2-5; possible D gene TRBD2, 6 bases. The CDR3 totals 13 residues. With 4 bases removed from V and 4 bases from J, the gap between germline ends came to 13 bases. The germline V gene encodes CDR1 GTSNPN and CDR2 SVGIG (reference sequence). CDR3 protein: CAWKTRAGETQYF. The CDR3 DNA is TGTGCCTGGAAGACTAGGGCAGGAGAGACCCAGTACTTC. The complete variable domain, with remaining parts taken from reference TRBV30 and TRBJ2-5, reads SQTIHQWPATLVQPVGSPLSLECTVEGTSNPNLYWYRQAAGRGLQLLFYSVGIGQISSEVPQNLSASRPQDRQFILSSKKLLLSDSGFYLCAWKTRAGETQYFGPGTRLLVL.

V gene TRBV5-4 combines with J gene TRBJ1-3, with D possibly TRBD1 on 5 matching bases. Germline CDR1 SGHNT, CDR2 YYREEE (reference sequence). Trimming cost V 4 bases and J 2 bases, with 10 bases left between them. This CDR3 has 14 amino acids. CDR3 bases: TGTGCCAGCAGCCGGGGGGGTACTGGAAACACCATATATTTT. Residues: CASSRGGTGNTIYF. Full variable domain (missing parts from reference TRBV5-4 and TRBJ1-3): ETGVTQSPTHLIKTRGQQVTLRCSSQSGHNTVSWYQQALGQGPQFIFQYYREEENGRGNFPPRFSGLQFPNYSSELNVNALELDDSALYLCASSRGGTGNTIYFGEGSWLTVV.